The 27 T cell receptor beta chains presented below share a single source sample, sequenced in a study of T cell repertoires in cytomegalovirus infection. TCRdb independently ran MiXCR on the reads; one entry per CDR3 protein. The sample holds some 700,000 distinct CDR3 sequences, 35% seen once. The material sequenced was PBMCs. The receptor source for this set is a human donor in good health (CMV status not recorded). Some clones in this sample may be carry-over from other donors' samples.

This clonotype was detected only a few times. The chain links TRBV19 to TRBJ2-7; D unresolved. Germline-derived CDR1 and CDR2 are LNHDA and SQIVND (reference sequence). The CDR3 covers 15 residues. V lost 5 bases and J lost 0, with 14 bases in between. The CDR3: CASSAPTSSSYEQYF. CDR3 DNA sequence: TGTGCCAGTAGTGCTCCGACTTCAAGCTCCTACGAGCAGTACTTC.

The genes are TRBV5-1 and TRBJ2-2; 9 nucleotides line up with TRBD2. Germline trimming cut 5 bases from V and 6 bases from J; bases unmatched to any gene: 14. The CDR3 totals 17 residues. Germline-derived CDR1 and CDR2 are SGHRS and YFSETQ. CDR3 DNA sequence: TGCGCCAGCAGACCGCTGGGTGCGGGGGGGCGAGCCGGGGAGCTGTTTTTT. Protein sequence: CASRPLGAGGRAGELFF.

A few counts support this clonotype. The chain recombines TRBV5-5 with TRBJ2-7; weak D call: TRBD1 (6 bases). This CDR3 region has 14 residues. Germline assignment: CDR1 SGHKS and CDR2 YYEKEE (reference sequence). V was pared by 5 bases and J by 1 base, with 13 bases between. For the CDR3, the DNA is TGTGCCAGCAGTAAACAGGGTGGGTCCTACGAGCAGTACTTC. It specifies CASSKQGGSYEQYF.

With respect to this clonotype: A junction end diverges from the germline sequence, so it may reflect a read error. In nucleotides, the CDR3 is TGTGCCAGCAGTGCACCCCCCAGTGCCTCTGGAAACACCCTATATTTT. Its protein is CASSAPPSASGNTLYF. The rearrangement links TRBV2 to TRBJ1-3; D is uncertain. The CDR3 is 16 residues long. From germline, CDR1 is SNHLY and CDR2 FYNNEI.

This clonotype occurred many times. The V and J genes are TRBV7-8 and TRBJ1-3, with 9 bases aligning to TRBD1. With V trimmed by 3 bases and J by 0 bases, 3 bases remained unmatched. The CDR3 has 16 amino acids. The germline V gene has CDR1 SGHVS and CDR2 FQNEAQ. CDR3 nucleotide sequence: TGTGCCAGCAGCTTGACAGGGGGTTCCTCTGGAAACACCATATATTTT. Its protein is CASSLTGGSSGNTIYF. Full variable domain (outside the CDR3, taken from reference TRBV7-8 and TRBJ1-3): GAGVSQSPRYKVAKRGQDVALRCDPISGHVSLFWYQQALGQGPEFLTYFQNEAQLDKSGLPSDRFFAERPEGSVSTLKIQRTQQEDSAVYLCASSLTGGSSGNTIYFGEGSWLTVV.

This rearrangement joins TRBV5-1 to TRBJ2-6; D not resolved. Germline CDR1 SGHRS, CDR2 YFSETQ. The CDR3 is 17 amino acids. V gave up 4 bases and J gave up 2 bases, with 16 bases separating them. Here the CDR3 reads CASSLGHSEPGANVLTF. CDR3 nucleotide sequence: TGCGCCAGCAGCCTAGGTCACTCGGAGCCTGGGGCCAACGTCCTGACTTTC. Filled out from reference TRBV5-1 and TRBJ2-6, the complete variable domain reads KAGVTQTPRYLIKTRGQQVTLSCSPISGHRSVSWYQQTPGQGLQFLFEYFSETQRNKGNFPGRFSGRQFSNSRSEMNVSTLELGDSALYLCASSLGHSEPGANVLTFGAGSRLTVL.

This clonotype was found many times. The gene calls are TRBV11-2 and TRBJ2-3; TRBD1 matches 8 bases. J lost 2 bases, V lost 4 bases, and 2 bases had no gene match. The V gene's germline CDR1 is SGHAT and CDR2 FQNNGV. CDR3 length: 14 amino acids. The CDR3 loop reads CASSSTGDTDTQYF. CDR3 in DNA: TGTGCCAGCAGCTCGACAGGGGACACAGATACGCAGTATTTT.

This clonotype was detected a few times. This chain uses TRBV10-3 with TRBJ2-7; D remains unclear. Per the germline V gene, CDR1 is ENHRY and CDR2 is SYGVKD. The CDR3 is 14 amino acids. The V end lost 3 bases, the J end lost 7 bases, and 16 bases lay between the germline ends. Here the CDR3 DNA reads TGTGCCATCAGTGATGAAAAAAGGATCTGGGAGCAGTACTTC. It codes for CAISDEKRIWEQYF.

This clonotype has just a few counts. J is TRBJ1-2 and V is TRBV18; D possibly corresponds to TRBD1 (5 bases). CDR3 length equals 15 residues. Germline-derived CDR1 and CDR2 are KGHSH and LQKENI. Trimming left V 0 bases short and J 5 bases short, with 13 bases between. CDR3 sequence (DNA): TGTGCCAGCTCACCACCTCGCCAGGGAGAGTATGGCTACACCTTC. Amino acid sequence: CASSPPRQGEYGYTF.

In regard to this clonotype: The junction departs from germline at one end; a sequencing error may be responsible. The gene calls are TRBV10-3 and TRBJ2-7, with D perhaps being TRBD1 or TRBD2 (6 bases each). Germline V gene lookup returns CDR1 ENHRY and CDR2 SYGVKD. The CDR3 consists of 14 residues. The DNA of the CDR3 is TGTGCCACCTCGAGGGGGGTAGAATCCTCCGAGCAGTACTTC. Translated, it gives CATSRGVESSEQYF.

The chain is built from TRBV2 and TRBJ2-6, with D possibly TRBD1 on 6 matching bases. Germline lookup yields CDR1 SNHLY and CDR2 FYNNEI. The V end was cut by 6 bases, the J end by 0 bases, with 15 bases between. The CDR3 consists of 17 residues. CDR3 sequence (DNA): TGTGCCAGCAGAGTCCGGGACATAGCCTCTGGGGCCAACGTCCTGACTTTC. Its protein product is CASRVRDIASGANVLTF.

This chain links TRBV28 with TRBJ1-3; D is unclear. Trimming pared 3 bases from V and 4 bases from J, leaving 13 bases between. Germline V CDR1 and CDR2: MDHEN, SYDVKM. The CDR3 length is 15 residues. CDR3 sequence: CASSFVRTTGNTIYF. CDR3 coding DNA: TGTGCCAGCAGTTTTGTGAGGACGACAGGAAACACCATATATTTT.

The CDR3 spells CARITIQDTEAFF. CDR3 nucleotide sequence: TGTGCCAGGATAACTATACAGGACACTGAAGCTTTCTTT. V is TRBV11-2 and J is TRBJ1-1, with D possibly matching TRBD1 (5 bases). With 9 bases removed from V and 3 bases from J, the gap between germline ends came to 14 bases. Looked up from germline, CDR1 is SGHAT and CDR2 is FQNNGV. This CDR3 has 13 residues.

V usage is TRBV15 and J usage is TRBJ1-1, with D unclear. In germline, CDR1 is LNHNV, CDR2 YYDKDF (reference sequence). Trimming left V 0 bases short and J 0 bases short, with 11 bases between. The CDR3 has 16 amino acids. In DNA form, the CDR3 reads TGTGCCACCAGCAGAGAAGTGATCCAGATGAACACTGAAGCTTTCTTT. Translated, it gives CATSREVIQMNTEAFF. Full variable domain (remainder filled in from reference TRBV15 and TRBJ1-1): DAMVIQNPRYQVTQFGKPVTLSCSQTLNHNVMYWYQQKSSQAPKLLFHYYDKDFNNEADTPDNFQSRRPNTSFCFLDIRSPGLGDTAMYLCATSREVIQMNTEAFFGQGTRLTVV.

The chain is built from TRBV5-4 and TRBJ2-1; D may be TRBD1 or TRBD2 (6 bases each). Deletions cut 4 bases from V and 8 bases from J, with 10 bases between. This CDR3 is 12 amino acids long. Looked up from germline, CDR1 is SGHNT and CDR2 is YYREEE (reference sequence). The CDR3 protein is CASSAGGHEQFF. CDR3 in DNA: TGTGCCAGCAGCGCCGGGGGCCATGAGCAGTTCTTC.

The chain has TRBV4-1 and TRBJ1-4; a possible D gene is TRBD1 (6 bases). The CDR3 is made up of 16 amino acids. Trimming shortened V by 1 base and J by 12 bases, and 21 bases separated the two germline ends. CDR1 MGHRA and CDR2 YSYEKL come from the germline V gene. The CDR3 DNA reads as TGCGCCAGCAGCCAAGGGAACAGGGTAAGAGGTGCGGAACTGTTTTTT. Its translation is CASSQGNRVRGAELFF.

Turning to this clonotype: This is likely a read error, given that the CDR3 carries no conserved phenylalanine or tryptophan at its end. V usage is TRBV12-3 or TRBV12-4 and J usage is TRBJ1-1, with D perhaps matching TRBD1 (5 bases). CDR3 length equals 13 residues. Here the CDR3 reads CASTPGHNTEAFC. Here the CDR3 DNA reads TGTGCCAGCACGCCCGGACATAACACGGAAGCTTTCTGT.

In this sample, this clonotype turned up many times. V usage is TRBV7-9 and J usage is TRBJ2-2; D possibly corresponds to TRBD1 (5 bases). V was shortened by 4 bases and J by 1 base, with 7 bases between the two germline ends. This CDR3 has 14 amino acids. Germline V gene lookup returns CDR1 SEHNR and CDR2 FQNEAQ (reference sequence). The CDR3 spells CASSSGKNTGELFF. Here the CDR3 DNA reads TGTGCCAGCAGCTCAGGGAAGAACACCGGGGAGCTGTTTTTT.

The CDR3 region is CASSPPGHRTDTQYF. The CDR3 coding sequence is TGCGCCAGCAGCCCCCCGGGACACCGCACAGATACGCAGTATTTT. The J gene is TRBJ2-3, the V gene TRBV5-1; possibly TRBD1 for D (6 bases). The CDR3 loop spans 15 amino acids. The ends were cut back, 4 bases at V and 1 base at J, with 13 bases in the middle. Germline CDR1 reads SGHRS; CDR2 reads YFSETQ.

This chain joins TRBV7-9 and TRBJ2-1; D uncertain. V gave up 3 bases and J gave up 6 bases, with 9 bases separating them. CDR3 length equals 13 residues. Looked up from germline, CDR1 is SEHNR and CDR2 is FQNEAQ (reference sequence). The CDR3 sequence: CASSFPRANEQFF. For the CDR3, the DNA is TGTGCCAGCAGCTTCCCACGAGCCAATGAGCAGTTCTTC.

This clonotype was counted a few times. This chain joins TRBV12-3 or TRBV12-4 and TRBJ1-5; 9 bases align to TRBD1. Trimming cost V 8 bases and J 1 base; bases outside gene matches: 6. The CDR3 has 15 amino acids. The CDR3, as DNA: TGTGCCAGCGGAACAGGGGGCCTAAGCAATCAGCCCCAGCATTTT. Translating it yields CASGTGGLSNQPQHF.

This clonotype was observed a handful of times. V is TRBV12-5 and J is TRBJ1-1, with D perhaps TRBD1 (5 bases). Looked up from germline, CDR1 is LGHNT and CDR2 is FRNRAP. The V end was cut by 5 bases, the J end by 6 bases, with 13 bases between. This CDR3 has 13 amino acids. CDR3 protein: CASGNRQLPEAFF. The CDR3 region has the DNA TGTGCTAGTGGTAACCGACAGCTGCCTGAAGCTTTCTTT. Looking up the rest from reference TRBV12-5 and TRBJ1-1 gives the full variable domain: DARVTQTPRHKVTEMGQEVTMRCQPILGHNTVFWYRQTMMQGLELLAYFRNRAPLDDSGMPKDRFSAEMPDATLATLKIQPSEPRDSAVYFCASGNRQLPEAFFGQGTRLTVV.

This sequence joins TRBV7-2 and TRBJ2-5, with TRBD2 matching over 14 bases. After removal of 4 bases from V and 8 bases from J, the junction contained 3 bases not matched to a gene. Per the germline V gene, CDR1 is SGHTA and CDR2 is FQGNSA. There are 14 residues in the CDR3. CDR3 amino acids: CASSSGLAGGTQYF. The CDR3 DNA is TGTGCCAGCAGCTCAGGACTAGCGGGGGGCACCCAGTACTTC.

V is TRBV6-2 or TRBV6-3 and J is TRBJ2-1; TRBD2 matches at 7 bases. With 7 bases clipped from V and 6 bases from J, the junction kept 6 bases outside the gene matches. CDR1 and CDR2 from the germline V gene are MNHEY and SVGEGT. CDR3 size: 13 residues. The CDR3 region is CASKGGRINEQFF. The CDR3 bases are TGTGCCAGCAAGGGCGGGAGAATCAATGAGCAGTTCTTC.

The CDR3 reads CASTDLRTEAFF. CDR3 in DNA: TGTGCCAGCACCGACCTACGAACTGAAGCTTTCTTT. V usage is TRBV27 and J usage is TRBJ1-1; no firm D call. Germline V gives CDR1 MNHEY, CDR2 SMNVEV (reference sequence). V was pared by 7 bases and J by 5 bases, with 11 bases between. The CDR3 is made up of 12 amino acids.

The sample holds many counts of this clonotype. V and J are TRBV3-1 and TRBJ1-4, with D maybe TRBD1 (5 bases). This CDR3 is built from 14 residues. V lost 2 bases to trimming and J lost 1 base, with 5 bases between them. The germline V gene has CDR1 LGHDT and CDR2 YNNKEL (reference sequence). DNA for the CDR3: TGTGCCAGCAGCCAACAGGGAACTAATGAAAAACTGTTTTTT. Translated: CASSQQGTNEKLFF.

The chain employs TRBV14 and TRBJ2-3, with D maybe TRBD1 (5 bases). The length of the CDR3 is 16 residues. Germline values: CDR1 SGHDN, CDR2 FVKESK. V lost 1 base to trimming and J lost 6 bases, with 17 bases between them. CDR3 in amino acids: CASSQAAGRTMDTQYF. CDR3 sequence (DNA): TGTGCCAGCAGCCAAGCGGCAGGGCGCACAATGGATACGCAGTATTTT.